This T cell receptor beta chain originates from a study of kidney transplant recipient with SARS-CoV-2 infection. MiXCR, run by TCRdb on the reads, gives a single entry per CDR3 protein. The sample has 200,000 to 300,000 distinct CDR3 sequences; more than 25% are singletons. This clonotype was seen at least ten times. CDR3 length: 17 amino acids. The chain joins TRBV12-2 to TRBJ1-2. TRBV12-2 is tagged as a pseudogene. The sample here was a blood sample, taken at baseline and between days 110 and 120 from a kidney transplant recipient. The receptor was derived from a male patient aged 25-45 years who had COVID-19 and was a kidney transplant recipient. A subset of T cells may come from the graft donor. The CDR3 spells CASRNIPTPRKTYGYTF. The CDR3 DNA reads as TGTGCAAGTCGCAACATTCCGACTCCACGAAAGACCTATGGCTACACCTTC.